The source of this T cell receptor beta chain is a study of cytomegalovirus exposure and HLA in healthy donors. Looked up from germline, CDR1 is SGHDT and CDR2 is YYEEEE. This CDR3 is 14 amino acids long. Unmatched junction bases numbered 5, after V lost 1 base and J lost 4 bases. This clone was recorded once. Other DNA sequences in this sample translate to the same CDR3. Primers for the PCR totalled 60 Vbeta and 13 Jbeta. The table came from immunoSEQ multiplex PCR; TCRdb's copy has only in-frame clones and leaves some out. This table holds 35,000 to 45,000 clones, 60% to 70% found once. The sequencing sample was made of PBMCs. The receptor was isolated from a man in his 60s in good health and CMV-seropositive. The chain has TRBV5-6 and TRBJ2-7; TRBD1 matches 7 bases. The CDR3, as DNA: TGTGCCAGCAGCTTGTGGCAGGGGGTTTACGAGCAGTACTTC. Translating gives CASSLWQGVYEQYF.